Given below is one T cell receptor beta chain in context. These data are taken from a study of blood T cell repertoires in COVID-19. TCRdb's copy holds only in-frame clones and misses some; the assay was immunoSEQ multiplex PCR. The sample has about 180,000 clones, around 85% seen once. V was pared by 2 bases and J by 4 bases, with 10 bases of the junction left unmatched. Germline CDR1 and CDR2: SGHTA and FQGNSA. The CDR3 is 17 amino acids. The TCR sequence derives from a woman of 80 years or more with acute or convalescent COVID-19. The V gene is TRBV7-2, the J gene TRBJ2-2; 7 bases match TRBD1. The sequenced sample consisted of peripheral blood. This CDR3 is CASSLQQPGGITGELFF. As DNA, the CDR3 is TGTGCCAGCAGCTTACAGCAACCAGGGGGTATCACCGGGGAGCTGTTTTTT. The variable domain in full, completed from reference TRBV7-2 and TRBJ2-2, reads GAGVSQSPSNKVTEKGKDVELRCDPISGHTALYWYRQSLGQGLEFLIYFQGNSAPDKSGLPSDRFSAERTGGSVSTLTIQRTQQEDSAVYLCASSLQQPGGITGELFFGEGSRLTVL.